This T cell receptor (beta chain) came from a study of identical twins. Study-wide points: Beta clonotypes that were abundant in cord blood contained fewer insertions, a pattern absent from memory repertoires. Within beta out-of-frame sequences, the excess sharing observed between twins was weaker.

After template switching added a universal primer site, the resulting cDNA carried unique molecular identifiers. TCRdb reprocessed the 5' RACE reads with MiXCR, giving one entry per CDR3 protein. In the table there are 1.5 million to 2 million distinct CDR3 sequences, around 33% of which are singletons. Points on this clonotype: Its antigen is as yet unknown.

This clonotype was sampled from a newborn girl in good health. Material for sequencing was cord blood.

CDR3 DNA sequence: TGTGCCAGCTCACCGTCCCTAGGACTAGCGGGATCCACCGAGCAGTACTTC. Translated: CASSPSLGLAGSTEQYF. The rearrangement links TRBV18 to TRBJ2-7, with 12 nucleotides matching TRBD2. Germline V gene lookup returns CDR1 KGHSH and CDR2 LQKENI. With V trimmed by 3 bases and J by 6 bases, 12 bases remained unmatched. The CDR3 consists of 17 residues.